The rows below give T cell receptor beta chains drawn from one sample of a study of blood T cell repertoires in COVID-19. Data came from immunoSEQ multiplex PCR; TCRdb stores just in-frame clones and leaves some out. The profile covers approximately 100,000 clones, with roughly 81% appearing a single time and around 2% taken by the ten largest. What was sequenced was peripheral blood. The receptors shown here come from a human donor in a cohort sampled during active COVID-19. CDR3s include the opening cysteine and the closing phenylalanine or tryptophan. D genes are given only for firm matches. A row's size may be missing; if present it is once, few, many or a size class.

D	V	size	J	DNA	CDR3
TRBD2	TRBV27	NA	TRBJ2-5	TGTGCCAGCAGTTCGGACGGGGGGTATGGAAAGGGAGAGACCCAGTACTTC	CASSSDGGYGKGETQYF
NA	TRBV13	NA	TRBJ1-1	TGTGCCAGCAGCTTTTGGAGCGGCGGGGTTGCTGAAGCTTTCTTT	CASSFWSGGVAEAFF
TRBD1	TRBV18	NA	TRBJ2-7	TGTGCCAGCGCGACAGGGTCCTACGAGCAGTACTTC	CASATGSYEQYF
NA	TRBV6-5	NA	TRBJ1-1	TGTGCCAGCAGACGACGGGTTATGAACACTGAAGCTTTCTTT	CASRRRVMNTEAFF
NA	TRBV6-5	NA	TRBJ2-7	TGTGCCAGCAGCCGTGGGCCCTACGAGCAGTACTTC	CASSRGPYEQYF
TRBD1	TRBV11-1	NA	TRBJ2-2	TGTGCCAGCAGACAAGGGACAGGCGGAACCGGGGAGCTGTTTTTT	CASRQGTGGTGELFF
TRBD2	TRBV5-1	NA	TRBJ2-3	TGCGCCAGCAGTTTACGTCCGGGGAGGGGTCCAGATACGCAGTATTTT	CASSLRPGRGPDTQYF
TRBD1	TRBV19	NA	TRBJ1-1	TGTGCCAGTAGTGGAACCGGGACAGGGGGAACTGAAGCTTTCTTT	CASSGTGTGGTEAFF
NA	TRBV29-1	NA	TRBJ2-3	TGCAGCGGAAGGGCGGAGGGAAACACAGATACGCAGTATTTT	CSGRAEGNTDTQYF
TRBD2	TRBV10-3	NA	TRBJ2-2	TGTGCCATCTCGGGGGGGCCAATCACCGGGGAGCTGTTTTTT	CAISGGPITGELFF
NA	TRBV6-2/TRBV6-3	once	TRBJ1-2	TGTGCCAGCAGTTATGGCGGTGGCTACACCTTC	CASSYGGGYTF
TRBD2	TRBV19	NA	TRBJ2-3	TGTGCCAGTAGTATTGGACTAGCGGCTAGCACAGATACGCAGTATTTT	CASSIGLAASTDTQYF
TRBD1	TRBV3-1/TRBV3-2	NA	TRBJ1-1	TGTGCCAGCAGCTCAAGACAGGGGACTGAAGCTTTCTTT	CASSSRQGTEAFF
NA	TRBV21-1	NA	TRBJ2-4	TGTTCTCAGCTCTGCCAGCCCGGGACTAGCGGAACCTTAGCCAAAAACATTCAGTACTTC	CSQLCQPGTSGTLAKNIQYF
NA	TRBV7-9	NA	TRBJ1-1	TGTGCCAGCAGCTCCCAGTCCCAGGGCACTGAAGCTTTCTTT	CASSSQSQGTEAFF
TRBD1	TRBV27	NA	TRBJ2-6	TGTGCCAGCCGGACAGGGTGGGTGACTGGGGCCAACGTCCTGACTTTC	CASRTGWVTGANVLTF
NA	TRBV6-6	NA	TRBJ1-1	TGTGCCAGCAGTTTCCCTGAGGAGAACACTGAAGCTTTCTTT	CASSFPEENTEAFF
NA	TRBV5-1	NA	TRBJ1-2	TGCGCCAGCAGCCTGTCGACAGGAACGGACTATGGCTACACCTTC	CASSLSTGTDYGYTF
TRBD1	TRBV7-8	NA	TRBJ1-4	TGTGCCAGCACGCGGGGGGGGGACAGGTACTATAAGTCAGAAAAACTGTTTTTT	CASTRGGDRYYKSEKLFF
NA	TRBV6-1	once	TRBJ2-7	TGTGCCAGCAGTGAAGCGCTTAGGGGAACCGAGCAGTACTTC	CASSEALRGTEQYF
TRBD1	TRBV7-9	NA	TRBJ2-7	TGTGCCAGCAGGCCCAACCCGGGACAGGGCACCTACGAGCAGTACTTC	CASRPNPGQGTYEQYF
NA	TRBV2	once	TRBJ2-5	TGTGCCAGCAGTGCTTCGGAGACCCAGTACTTC	CASSASETQYF
NA	TRBV13	NA	TRBJ1-1	TGTGCCAGCAGCTCCACAAGGAACACTGAAGCTTTCTTT	CASSSTRNTEAFF
TRBD1	TRBV20-1	NA	TRBJ1-2	TGCAGTGCGTGGACAGGGTATGGCTACACCTTC	CSAWTGYGYTF
NA	TRBV18	NA	TRBJ2-1	TGTGCCAGCTCACGTGGCACACCTTACAATGAGCAGTTCTTC	CASSRGTPYNEQFF
TRBD1	TRBV7-9	NA	TRBJ2-5	TGTGCCAGCAGCTTATTAACGACAGGGAAAGAGACCCAGTACTTC	CASSLLTTGKETQYF
TRBD2	TRBV11-1	once	TRBJ2-1	TGTGCCAGCAGCCCACTACCGGGACTAGCTTTAGATGAGCAGTTCTTC	CASSPLPGLALDEQFF
TRBD2	TRBV18	NA	TRBJ2-7	TGTGCCAGCTCACCACCAGGGACTAGCGGGAGAGACGAGCAGTACTTC	CASSPPGTSGRDEQYF
NA	TRBV6-2/TRBV6-3	NA	TRBJ1-5	TGTGCCAGCAGCTTCTCTGGGGCGGCCAATCAGCCCCAGCATTTT	CASSFSGAANQPQHF
TRBD2	TRBV11-2	NA	TRBJ2-2	TGTGCCAGCAGCTTAGGCGGGAGTTACACCGGGGAGCTGTTTTTT	CASSLGGSYTGELFF
TRBD2	TRBV13	NA	TRBJ2-4	TGTGCCAGCAGCTTAGGACTAGCGGGAGGGGATAAGAGGAACATTCAGTACTTC	CASSLGLAGGDKRNIQYF
TRBD2	TRBV7-7	NA	TRBJ2-3	TGTGCCAGCAGCTCTGGGACTAGCGGGGGATCAGATACGCAGTATTTT	CASSSGTSGGSDTQYF
NA	TRBV19	NA	TRBJ2-1	TGTGCCAGTAGCATTCGCGGCTCCTACAATGAGCAGTTCTTC	CASSIRGSYNEQFF
NA	TRBV10-1	NA	TRBJ2-1	TGCGCCAGCAGTGAGCAGGGGAACAATGAGCAGTTCTTC	CASSEQGNNEQFF
TRBD1	TRBV10-3	once	TRBJ1-1	TGTGCCATCAGTGAAATATCGACAGGGGCGGCGCTTGAGGCTTTCTTT	CAISEISTGAALEAFF
NA	TRBV19	NA	TRBJ2-3	TGTGCCAGTAGTCTCGGGGTAGGGAGCACAGATACGCAGTATTTT	CASSLGVGSTDTQYF
TRBD1	TRBV5-4	NA	TRBJ1-3	TGTGCCAGCAGCTTGGCAGGGGGTACTGGAAACACCATATATTTT	CASSLAGGTGNTIYF
TRBD2	TRBV3-1/TRBV3-2	NA	TRBJ2-5	TGTGCCAGCAGCCAGGGACTAGCGGGAGAGACCCAGTACTTC	CASSQGLAGETQYF
TRBD2	TRBV18	NA	TRBJ2-4	TGTGCCAGCTCACCCTTTCGCGGGGGTGGCAAAAACATTCAGTACTTC	CASSPFRGGGKNIQYF
NA	TRBV5-4	NA	TRBJ2-3	TGTGCCAGCAGCGTAGCCGGGGACTCCTTAGTGTACACAGATACGCAGTATTTT	CASSVAGDSLVYTDTQYF
TRBD1	TRBV4-3	NA	TRBJ1-2	TGCGCCAGCAGCCAAGACGGGGACAGACCTTCTAACTATGGCTACACCTTC	CASSQDGDRPSNYGYTF